The 30 T cell receptor beta chains given below trace back to one sample, sequenced in a study of T cell repertoires in cytomegalovirus infection. TCRdb recomputed calls from the reads with MiXCR, one row per CDR3 protein. Here the sample spans approximately 500,000 distinct CDR3 sequences, approximately 15% being singletons. The sample consisted of CD8+ T cells from PBMCs. The receptors come from a human donor in good health (CMV status not recorded). Some clones in this sample may be carry-over from other donors' samples.

CDR3 coding DNA: TGTGCCAGCAGTAAATCCGGGACGAAACCAGATACGCAGTATTTT. This codes for CASSKSGTKPDTQYF. The chain carries TRBV6-5 and TRBJ2-3; the D call may be TRBD1 or TRBD2 (5 bases each). This CDR3 spans 15 amino acids. Between the trimmed V and J ends, which lost 5 bases and 4 bases, there was a span of 16 bases. CDR1 MNHEY and CDR2 SVGAGI come from the germline V gene.

The sample holds a few counts of this clonotype. V and J are TRBV20-1 and TRBJ2-7; 8 bases map to TRBD2. Germline V gene lookup returns CDR1 DFQATT and CDR2 SNEGSKA (reference sequence). Unmatched junction bases numbered 2, after V lost 1 base and J lost 0 bases. The CDR3 runs 14 residues. Here the CDR3 reads CSARAGGPSYEQYF. The CDR3 nucleotides are TGCAGTGCTAGAGCGGGAGGGCCCTCCTACGAGCAGTACTTC.

This clonotype has at least ten counts. The chain links TRBV12-3 or TRBV12-4 to TRBJ1-4; 7 nucleotides agree with TRBD1. Trimming removed 5 bases from V and 5 bases from J; junction bases left unmatched: 5. The CDR3 covers 14 residues. CDR3 DNA: TGTGCCAGCAGTCAAAGCAGGGGGAATGAAAAACTGTTTTTT. This gives the protein CASSQSRGNEKLFF.

Here the CDR3 reads CANSPGASPSYEQYF. CDR3 sequence (DNA): TGTGCCAACAGTCCGGGGGCGTCCCCCTCCTACGAGCAGTACTTC. The chain couples TRBV7-3 to TRBJ2-7; either TRBD1 or TRBD2 may fit D (6 bases each). The V and J ends lost 10 bases and 0 bases respectively, with 19 bases between them. The CDR3 covers 15 residues. Germline V gene lookup returns CDR1 SGHTA and CDR2 FQGTGA.

Many counts were recorded for this clonotype. This chain joins TRBV11-2 and TRBJ2-3, with a tentative D call TRBD2 (6 bases). The V gene lost 1 base and the J gene lost 1 base, with 12 bases spanning the gap. CDR1 and CDR2 from the germline V gene are SGHAT and FQNNGV. This CDR3 spans 16 amino acids. CDR3 sequence reads: CASSLARGGGTDTQYF. DNA for the CDR3: TGTGCCAGCAGCTTAGCCCGGGGAGGTGGCACAGATACGCAGTATTTT.

The CDR3 is CASSPGTSDTQYF. The CDR3 nucleotides read TGTGCCAGCAGCCCGGGGACGTCAGATACGCAGTATTTT. The V and J genes are TRBV7-9 and TRBJ2-3; D possibly uses TRBD1 or TRBD2 (5 bases each). The CDR3 is 13 residues long. Deletions cut 5 bases from V and 4 bases from J, with 10 bases between. Germline values: CDR1 SEHNR, CDR2 FQNEAQ (reference sequence). The full variable domain, its missing parts supplied by reference TRBV7-9 and TRBJ2-3, is DTGVSQNPRHKITKRGQNVTFRCDPISEHNRLYWYRQTLGQGPEFLTYFQNEAQLEKSRLLSDRFSAERPKGSFSTLEIQRTEQGDSAMYLCASSPGTSDTQYFGPGTRLTVL.

This clonotype was picked up many times. The chain has TRBV12-3 or TRBV12-4 and TRBJ2-3; D remains unclear. Between the trimmed V and J ends, which lost 4 bases and 2 bases, there was a span of 13 bases. The CDR3 spans 15 residues. The CDR3 coding sequence is TGTGCCAGCAGTTGGAGCACTGGGTTCACAGATACGCAGTATTTT. This codes for CASSWSTGFTDTQYF.

This clonotype showed up many times. The rearrangement uses TRBV6-5 and TRBJ2-3, with 10 bases fitting TRBD2. Losses at the gene ends were 4 bases for V and 2 bases for J; bases not matched to a gene: 6. The CDR3 consists of 16 residues. Germline V gene lookup returns CDR1 MNHEY and CDR2 SVGAGI. Here the CDR3 reads CASSSPSGGDTDTQYF. CDR3 sequence (DNA): TGTGCCAGCAGTTCTCCTAGCGGGGGAGACACAGATACGCAGTATTTT.

In its sample, this clonotype was seen many times. CDR3 region: CASSEWEGGQYGYTF. The CDR3 bases are TGTGCCAGCAGTGAGTGGGAAGGGGGACAGTATGGCTACACCTTC. The chain has TRBV2 and TRBJ1-2; 7 bases align to TRBD1. Germline V gene data show CDR1 as SNHLY and CDR2 as FYNNEI. The CDR3 is 15 amino acids. V was pared by 3 bases and J by 5 bases, with 9 bases of the junction left unmatched. The whole variable domain, remainder taken from reference TRBV2 and TRBJ1-2, is EPEVTQTPSHQVTQMGQEVILRCVPISNHLYFYWYRQILGQKVEFLVSFYNNEISEKSEIFDDQFSVERPDGSNFTLKIRSTKLEDSAMYFCASSEWEGGQYGYTFGSGTRLTVV.

In this sample, this clonotype turned up many times. V gene TRBV29-1 combines with J gene TRBJ2-6; TRBD1 might be the D (5 bases). V lost 4 bases and J lost 2, with 9 bases in between. The CDR3 consists of 14 residues. Germline V gene sequence: CDR1 SQVTM, CDR2 ANQGSEA. The DNA for the CDR3 is TGCAGCGTTGTAGGGGTGGCTGGGGCCAACGTCCTGACTTTC. It translates to CSVVGVAGANVLTF. Looking up the rest from reference TRBV29-1 and TRBJ2-6 gives the full variable domain: SAVISQKPSRDICQRGTSLTIQCQVDSQVTMMFWYRQQPGQSLTLIATANQGSEATYESGFVIDKFPISRPNLTFSTLTVSNMSPEDSSIYLCSVVGVAGANVLTFGAGSRLTVL.

This clonotype was seen more than once but under ten times. The chain joins TRBV6-1 to TRBJ2-2; D perhaps matches TRBD2 (6 bases). Germline CDR1 is MNHNS and CDR2 is SASEGT. The V and J ends lost 0 bases and 6 bases respectively, with 20 bases between them. The length of the CDR3 is 18 residues. The CDR3 coding sequence is TGTGCCAGCAGTGAAGCGCTTAGGCGGGACCGGAGGGCCGGGGAGCTGTTTTTT. This encodes CASSEALRRDRRAGELFF.

V is TRBV2 and J is TRBJ2-1; the D is unclear. The CDR3 has 13 residues. Germline V CDR1 and CDR2: SNHLY, FYNNEI. V dropped 4 bases and J dropped 4 bases, with 8 bases sitting between them. The chain's CDR3 is CASSANSYNEQFF. As DNA, the CDR3 is TGTGCCAGCAGTGCCAATAGTTACAATGAGCAGTTCTTC.

This clonotype came up many times. The J gene is TRBJ2-3, the V gene TRBV2, with 8 bases lining up with TRBD1. V lost 8 bases, J lost 5 bases, and 12 bases stayed unmatched. The CDR3 sequence is 15 residues long. Germline CDR1 and CDR2: SNHLY and FYNNEI. CDR3 loop: CASHPPDRGEDTQYF. In nucleotides, the CDR3 is TGTGCCAGCCATCCCCCCGACAGGGGAGAAGATACGCAGTATTTT.

This clonotype was detected a few times. The chain joins TRBV27 to TRBJ1-5; D not certain. The CDR3 loop spans 16 amino acids. Germline V gene sequence: CDR1 MNHEY, CDR2 SMNVEV (reference sequence). V was clipped by 5 bases and J by 2 bases, with 16 bases between them. CDR3 bases: TGTGCCAGCAGTCCCGCCGGAGTCATAGGCAATCAGCCCCAGCATTTT. Amino acid sequence: CASSPAGVIGNQPQHF.

The rearrangement links TRBV28 to TRBJ2-3, with TRBD2 as a possible D gene (6 bases). The V gene lost 2 bases and the J gene lost 0 bases, with 12 bases spanning the gap. This CDR3 spans 16 amino acids. The germline CDR1 and CDR2 sequences are MDHEN and SYDVKM. The CDR3, as DNA: TGTGCCAGCAGTTTACCCTGGCGGGGAAGCACAGATACGCAGTATTTT. Amino acids: CASSLPWRGSTDTQYF.

The sample holds many counts of this clonotype. The CDR3 protein is CASSWNTEAFF. The CDR3, as DNA: TGTGCCAGCTCCTGGAACACTGAAGCTTTCTTT. The V and J genes are TRBV6-1 and TRBJ1-1; D is unclear. From germline, CDR1 is MNHNS and CDR2 SASEGT. Between the trimmed V and J ends, which lost 8 bases and 1 base, there was a span of 5 bases. This CDR3 spans 11 amino acids.

In the case of this clonotype: The CDR3 carries no conserved terminal phenylalanine or tryptophan, so it likely arises from a read error. It is unclear where the CDR3 begins or ends on the DNA, so no DNA is shown, and the CDR3 is as TCRdb lists it. The J gene is TRBJ2-1, the V gene TRBV7-6. The CDR3 has 12 amino acids, counting both end residues. Germline values: CDR1 SGHVS, CDR2 FNYEAQ. The CDR3 sequence is CASSPSRNEQLL.

This clonotype was seen a few times. The chain has TRBV14 and TRBJ2-7; 8 nucleotides line up with TRBD1. CDR1 and CDR2 (germline): SGHDN, FVKESK. The V gene end was trimmed by 6 bases and the J gene end by 5 bases; junction bases not matched to a gene: 6. The CDR3 consists of 13 residues. CDR3 loop: CASSLDRVHEQYF. The CDR3 coding sequence is TGTGCCAGCAGTCTGGACAGGGTCCACGAGCAGTACTTC.

There are many counts of this clonotype. CDR3: CASSASGTKETQYF. CDR3 DNA: TGTGCCAGCAGCGCAAGCGGGACCAAAGAGACCCAGTACTTC. This chain joins TRBV7-3 and TRBJ2-5, with 7 bases aligning to TRBD2. CDR1 and CDR2 from the germline V gene are SGHTA and FQGTGA. The CDR3 is 14 amino acids. V shed 5 bases and J 3 bases; nucleotides not matched to a gene: 6.

This clonotype was counted ten times or more. The gene calls are TRBV27 and TRBJ2-7; D assignment may be TRBD1 or TRBD2 (5 bases each). CDR1 is MNHEY and CDR2 is SMNVEV in the germline V gene (reference sequence). The CDR3 consists of 14 residues. Trimming stripped 5 bases from V and 3 bases from J, with 14 bases between. The CDR3 DNA sequence: TGTGCCAGCAGTCCGGGGCTAGCTCTCTACGAGCAGTACTTC. This gives the protein CASSPGLALYEQYF.

Details on this clonotype: The conserved final phenylalanine or tryptophan is absent from the CDR3, which likely points to a read error. The CDR3 region has the DNA TGTGCCAGCAGCTTAGGTACCCAGGCGTCCTTCTATGGCTACACCTTG. This codes for CASSLGTQASFYGYTL. This chain uses TRBV7-9 with TRBJ1-2; D is unresolved. The V gene lost 1 base and the J gene lost 4 bases, with 16 bases spanning the gap. CDR1 and CDR2 from the germline V gene are SEHNR and FQNEAQ (reference sequence). This CDR3 contains 16 residues.

The chain links TRBV6-4 to TRBJ1-2; 9 bases align to TRBD1. Looked up from germline, CDR1 is MRHNA and CDR2 is SNTAGT. Losses at the gene ends were 6 bases for V and 2 bases for J; bases not matched to a gene: 13. The CDR3 runs 17 residues. This chain's CDR3 is CASRNPPGQGRNYGYTF. CDR3 in DNA: TGTGCCAGCAGAAACCCCCCCGGACAGGGGAGGAACTATGGCTACACCTTC.

This clonotype appeared many times. The chain has TRBV4-1 and TRBJ1-2; weak D call: TRBD1 (5 bases). Germline CDR1 reads MGHRA; CDR2 reads YSYEKL. The CDR3 runs to 13 residues. The V end was cut by 1 base, the J end by 10 bases, with 13 bases between. This CDR3 is CASSQADSPLYTF. CDR3 in DNA: TGCGCCAGCAGCCAAGCCGACAGCCCCCTCTACACCTTC.

The gene calls are TRBV19 and TRBJ1-1; TRBD1 agrees at 12 bases. The CDR3 sequence is 15 residues long. The ends lost 4 bases at V and 11 bases at J; junction bases unmatched: 11. The germline V gene encodes CDR1 LNHDA and CDR2 SQIVND (reference sequence). This CDR3 is CASSNGGQGAKEAFF. DNA of the CDR3: TGTGCCAGTAGTAATGGGGGACAGGGGGCAAAGGAGGCTTTCTTT.

J is TRBJ1-1 and V is TRBV28; D not certain. This CDR3 region has 11 residues. V was cut by 5 bases and J by 3 bases, with 4 bases left in between. Germline V lookup: CDR1 MDHEN, CDR2 SYDVKM. In DNA, the CDR3 is TGTGCCAGCAGTCGGTACACTGAAGCTTTCTTT. It specifies CASSRYTEAFF.

In its sample, this clonotype was seen many times. This chain uses TRBV6-5 with TRBJ2-3; weak D call: TRBD2 (6 bases). The CDR3 spans 14 residues. Germline CDR1 and CDR2: MNHEY and SVGAGI. V was pared by 2 bases and J by 6 bases, with 12 bases between. The CDR3 region has the DNA TGTGCCAGCAGTTACGGCGGGGAAGGGGATACGCAGTATTTT. It yields the protein CASSYGGEGDTQYF.

This clonotype was counted at least ten times. This sequence joins TRBV7-3 and TRBJ2-3, with 16 bases aligning to TRBD2. V lost 2 bases to trimming and J lost 1 base; unmatched junction nucleotides: 6. Germline V gene lookup returns CDR1 SGHTA and CDR2 FQGTGA. This CDR3 is 19 amino acids long. The DNA of the CDR3 is TGTGCCAGCAGCTTATGGGGACTAGCGGGGGGGCCCGGCACAGATACGCAGTATTTT. This sequence encodes CASSLWGLAGGPGTDTQYF.

J is TRBJ2-5 and V is TRBV15; D is uncertain. CDR3 length: 11 residues. The V and J ends lost 6 bases and 5 bases respectively, with 7 bases between them. Looked up from germline, CDR1 is LNHNV and CDR2 is YYDKDF (reference sequence). The CDR3 nucleotides are TGTGCCACCAGATTCCGGGAGACCCAGTACTTC. Amino acid sequence: CATRFRETQYF. The whole variable domain, filled in from reference TRBV15 and TRBJ2-5, reads DAMVIQNPRYQVTQFGKPVTLSCSQTLNHNVMYWYQQKSSQAPKLLFHYYDKDFNNEADTPDNFQSRRPNTSFCFLDIRSPGLGDTAMYLCATRFRETQYFGPGTRLLVL.

This clonotype was found many times. The rearrangement joins TRBV6-1 to TRBJ1-5; maybe TRBD1 (5 bases). This CDR3 contains 15 residues. V was trimmed by 8 bases and J by 0 bases, leaving 14 bases between them. CDR1 is MNHNS and CDR2 is SASEGT in the germline V gene. The CDR3 protein is CASLDILYSNQPQHF. CDR3 DNA: TGTGCCAGCCTGGACATCCTATATAGCAATCAGCCCCAGCATTTT.

The chain couples TRBV27 to TRBJ2-7; D is perhaps TRBD2 (6 bases). Germline assignment: CDR1 MNHEY and CDR2 SMNVEV (reference sequence). V lost 2 bases to trimming and J lost 3 bases, with 14 bases between them. The CDR3 contains 15 residues. CDR3 loop: CASSLESGGGYEQYF. DNA for the CDR3: TGTGCCAGCAGTTTAGAGTCCGGGGGAGGCTACGAGCAGTACTTC.